The 26 T cell receptor beta chains below come from one sample, sequenced in a study of blood T cell repertoires in COVID-19. Here immunoSEQ multiplex PCR was the method, and the copy in TCRdb shows in-frame clones only, minus some. The data show around 210,000 clones, less than 85% seen once. Sequenced: peripheral blood. Every receptor here comes from a woman over 75 with COVID-19, enrolled during active disease.

The V call is TRBV15, the J call TRBJ1-1, with 9 bases matching TRBD1. Germline V gene sequence: CDR1 LNHNV, CDR2 YYDKDF (reference sequence). J gave up 3 bases and V 5 bases, and 13 bases lay outside the gene matches. The CDR3 has 17 residues. The CDR3 bases are TGTGCCACCAGCGGATCCCCCGGGACAGGGCGGCACACTGAAGCTTTCTTT. It encodes CATSGSPGTGRHTEAFF.

V is TRBV19 and J is TRBJ2-3; the match to TRBD2 covers 11 bases. This CDR3 is built from 17 residues. Germline CDR1 and CDR2: LNHDA and SQIVND (reference sequence). Trimming at V came to 4 bases and at J to 0 bases, leaving 6 bases not matched to a gene. The CDR3 DNA is TGTGCCAGTAGTAGGGCTAGCGGGGGGCTCAGCACAGATACGCAGTATTTT. As protein: CASSRASGGLSTDTQYF.

V and J are TRBV7-8 and TRBJ1-3; a possible D gene is TRBD1 (6 bases). This CDR3 spans 16 amino acids. V was trimmed by 5 bases and J by 3 bases, leaving 17 bases between them. The germline gives CDR1 SGHVS, CDR2 FQNEAQ. The CDR3 sequence is CASSPSATGIGNTIYF. Here the CDR3 DNA reads TGTGCCAGCAGCCCATCGGCTACAGGGATTGGAAACACCATATATTTT. Drawing the rest from reference TRBV7-8 and TRBJ1-3, the complete variable domain is GAGVSQSPRYKVAKRGQDVALRCDPISGHVSLFWYQQALGQGPEFLTYFQNEAQLDKSGLPSDRFFAERPEGSVSTLKIQRTQQEDSAVYLCASSPSATGIGNTIYFGEGSWLTVV.

This chain links TRBV5-4 with TRBJ2-2; a weak D match, TRBD1 (6 bases). The CDR3 runs to 16 residues. V lost 1 base and J 7 bases, leaving 17 bases between the germline ends. Germline assignment: CDR1 SGHNT and CDR2 YYREEE (reference sequence). CDR3 residues: CASSLLSGTKNGELFF. In DNA, the CDR3 is TGTGCCAGCAGCTTGTTGAGTGGGACAAAGAACGGGGAGCTGTTTTTT.

CDR3 amino acids: CSVAQGAYTEAFF. CDR3 in DNA: TGCAGCGTCGCACAGGGGGCGTACACTGAAGCTTTCTTT. The chain carries TRBV29-1 and TRBJ1-1, with 9 bases matching TRBD1. Germline V gene lookup returns CDR1 SQVTM and CDR2 ANQGSEA. The CDR3 loop spans 13 amino acids. V trimming: 6 bases; J trimming: 3 bases; junction bases outside the gene matches: 5.

This chain uses TRBV5-1 with TRBJ1-2, with 8 nucleotides matching TRBD1. This CDR3 has 14 amino acids. Germline values: CDR1 SGHRS, CDR2 YFSETQ. V was pared by 0 bases and J by 4 bases, with 2 bases of the junction left unmatched. CDR3 residues: CASSLGTGSYGYTF. The CDR3 DNA reads TGCGCCAGCAGCTTGGGGACAGGGTCCTATGGCTACACCTTC. Supplemented by reference TRBV5-1 and TRBJ1-2, the full variable domain reads KAGVTQTPRYLIKTRGQQVTLSCSPISGHRSVSWYQQTPGQGLQFLFEYFSETQRNKGNFPGRFSGRQFSNSRSEMNVSTLELGDSALYLCASSLGTGSYGYTFGSGTRLTVV.

CDR3 residues: CASSSVTYEQYF. CDR3 nucleotide sequence: TGTGCCAGCAGTTCTGTAACCTACGAGCAGTACTTC. The chain joins TRBV6-6 to TRBJ2-7; unclear D gene. Trimming left V 4 bases short and J 2 bases short, with 6 bases between. This CDR3 has 12 residues. Germline loops: CDR1 MNHNY, CDR2 SVGAGI (reference sequence).

V usage is TRBV25-1 and J usage is TRBJ1-1; D remains unclear. The CDR3 has 11 residues. The ends were cut back, 2 bases at V and 7 bases at J, with 5 bases in the middle. CDR1 and CDR2 from the germline V gene are MGHDK and SYGVNS. The CDR3 DNA reads as TGTGCCAGCAGTGAAGGACTTGAAGCTTTCTTT. Encoded protein: CASSEGLEAFF.

V usage is TRBV5-1 and J usage is TRBJ2-5; 8 bases map to TRBD2. The CDR3 runs 14 residues. CDR1 and CDR2 from the germline V gene are SGHRS and YFSETQ. V was pared by 1 base and J by 5 bases, with 4 bases of the junction left unmatched. The CDR3 is CASSLLRGEETQYF. As DNA, the CDR3 is TGCGCCAGCAGCTTGTTGCGGGGGGAGGAGACCCAGTACTTC.

The chain couples TRBV28 to TRBJ1-2; TRBD1 aligns across 7 bases. The V segment lost 3 bases and the J segment 8 bases; nucleotides outside the gene matches: 12. CDR3 length: 15 residues. In germline, CDR1 is MDHEN, CDR2 SYDVKM. The CDR3 loop reads CASSLGQRILGGYTF. The CDR3, as DNA: TGTGCCAGCAGTTTGGGACAGCGGATACTGGGAGGCTACACCTTC.

V gene TRBV15 combines with J gene TRBJ2-3; D is unclear. Trimming removed 0 bases from V and 4 bases from J, with 11 bases in between. Germline values: CDR1 LNHNV, CDR2 YYDKDF (reference sequence). The CDR3 has 15 amino acids. The CDR3 protein is CATSRDIGSPDTQYF. CDR3 in DNA: TGTGCCACCAGCAGAGATATCGGGTCCCCAGATACGCAGTATTTT.

Worth noting for this clone: This specimen includes other DNA sequences encoding the same CDR3. The rearrangement joins TRBV5-1 to TRBJ1-4, with TRBD1 matching over 7 bases. Germline-derived CDR1 and CDR2 are SGHRS and YFSETQ. The CDR3 is 15 residues long. The J segment lost 4 bases and the V segment lost 2 bases, leaving 5 bases of the junction unmatched. The CDR3 DNA reads as TGCGCCAGCAGCTTAGGGACAGCCCTTAATGAAAAACTGTTTTTT. Translation gives CASSLGTALNEKLFF. The variable domain in full, completed from reference TRBV5-1 and TRBJ1-4, reads KAGVTQTPRYLIKTRGQQVTLSCSPISGHRSVSWYQQTPGQGLQFLFEYFSETQRNKGNFPGRFSGRQFSNSRSEMNVSTLELGDSALYLCASSLGTALNEKLFFGSGTQLSVL.

V usage is TRBV7-2 and J usage is TRBJ2-1, with TRBD2 matching over 9 bases. CDR3 length: 16 amino acids. Trimming removed 0 bases from V and 7 bases from J; junction bases left unmatched: 7. The germline V gene encodes CDR1 SGHTA and CDR2 FQGNSA. CDR3 bases: TGTGCCAGCAGCTTAGCGGCTAGCGGGGTAGGAAATGAGCAGTTCTTC. Translating it yields CASSLAASGVGNEQFF.

V usage is TRBV5-4 and J usage is TRBJ1-4, with TRBD1 matching 7 bases. Germline lookup yields CDR1 SGHNT and CDR2 YYREEE (reference sequence). Germline trimming cut 4 bases from V and 7 bases from J; bases unmatched to any gene: 13. The CDR3 is 16 amino acids. The CDR3 region is CASSPSFQGGGEKLFF. In DNA form, the CDR3 reads TGTGCCAGCAGCCCGTCTTTTCAGGGGGGTGGTGAAAAACTGTTTTTT.

The chain combines TRBV7-9 with TRBJ1-4, with TRBD1 matching 9 bases. The ends lost 5 bases at V and 2 bases at J; junction bases unmatched: 12. Germline V gene lookup returns CDR1 SEHNR and CDR2 FQNEAQ (reference sequence). The CDR3 has 18 residues. The CDR3 is CASSQSWDRVLTNEKLFF. Written as DNA, the CDR3 is TGTGCCAGCAGCCAAAGCTGGGACAGGGTTCTCACTAATGAAAAACTGTTTTTT.

The rearrangement uses TRBV9 and TRBJ1-2; D remains unclear. Between the trimmed V and J ends, which lost 4 bases and 1 base, there was a span of 14 bases. Per germline, CDR1 SGDLS and CDR2 YYNGEE. The length of the CDR3 is 15 residues. The CDR3 region is CASSTNEGSNYGYTF. Here the CDR3 DNA reads TGTGCCAGCAGCACGAACGAAGGGAGTAACTATGGCTACACCTTC.

The CDR3 protein is CASSPLPGVVHEQYF. CDR3 in DNA: TGTGCCAGCAGCCCCCTTCCGGGGGTGGTACACGAGCAGTACTTC. This sequence joins TRBV3-1 (or the pseudogene TRBV3-2) and TRBJ2-7; tentative D call: TRBD2 (6 bases). The CDR3 contains 15 residues. The V and J ends lost 4 bases and 5 bases respectively, with 18 bases between them. Germline CDR1 LGHDT, CDR2 YNNKEL (reference sequence).

The V call is TRBV9, the J call TRBJ1-1; the D gene is possibly TRBD1 (5 bases). CDR1 SGDLS and CDR2 YYNGEE come from the germline V gene. The CDR3 is made up of 14 amino acids. The germline V and J ends were trimmed by 4 bases and 8 bases, with 18 bases remaining between them. CDR3 amino acids: CASSSQGLLWEAFF. The CDR3 DNA sequence: TGTGCCAGCAGCAGCCAGGGTCTACTATGGGAAGCTTTCTTT.

The rearrangement links TRBV6-4 to TRBJ2-1; D perhaps matches TRBD2 (5 bases). The CDR3 extends over 17 amino acids. V was trimmed by 6 bases and J by 1 base, leaving 19 bases between them. Germline V gene data show CDR1 as MRHNA and CDR2 as SNTAGT. CDR3 sequence reads: CASRIGRELRSYNEQFF. CDR3 nucleotides: TGTGCCAGCAGGATCGGAAGGGAGCTGAGGTCCTACAATGAGCAGTTCTTC.

This chain uses TRBV3-1 (or the pseudogene TRBV3-2) with TRBJ2-1; 10 bases line up with TRBD1. The V gene's germline CDR1 is LGHDT and CDR2 YNNKEL (reference sequence). The CDR3 loop spans 14 amino acids. The V and J ends lost 2 bases and 6 bases, in that order; junction bases with no gene match: 1. The CDR3 nucleotides are TGTGCCAGCAGCCAATGGGACAGGGGCAATGAGCAGTTCTTC. As protein: CASSQWDRGNEQFF.

This chain connects TRBV28 to TRBJ1-5; perhaps TRBD1 as D (6 bases). CDR1 and CDR2 (germline): MDHEN, SYDVKM. CDR3 length: 14 amino acids. V was trimmed by 6 bases and J by 6 bases, leaving 15 bases between them. CDR3 protein: CASSSGAAVQPQHF. CDR3 coding DNA: TGTGCCAGCAGCTCAGGGGCCGCGGTTCAGCCCCAGCATTTT.

V is TRBV18 and J is TRBJ2-3, with a possible D match to TRBD1 (5 bases). V lost 2 bases, J lost 7 bases, and 10 bases lay in between. The germline V gene encodes CDR1 KGHSH and CDR2 LQKENI. This CDR3 is built from 13 residues. The CDR3 DNA follows: TGTGCCAGCTCACCATCCCCAGGGAATACGCAGTATTTT. Encoded protein: CASSPSPGNTQYF.

The chain links TRBV21-1 to TRBJ2-2; no DNA check was done on the table's D call, TRBD2. TRBV21-1 is noted as a pseudogene. CDR3 length: 15 residues. The CDR3 is CASAWEVQTTGELFF. The CDR3, as DNA: TGTGCCAGCGCCTGGGAGGTCCAAACAACCGGGGAGCTGTTTTTT.

This chain connects TRBV2 to TRBJ2-7; the D gene is possibly TRBD1 (6 bases). Trimming took 2 bases from V and 0 from J, leaving 8 bases between them. Germline V lookup: CDR1 SNHLY, CDR2 FYNNEI. CDR3 length: 14 amino acids. DNA for the CDR3: TGTGCCAGCAGTGAACAGGGGATCTCCTACGAGCAGTACTTC. The encoded protein is CASSEQGISYEQYF.

This sequence joins TRBV11-2 and TRBJ2-6, with D possibly matching TRBD1 (6 bases). Per the germline V gene, CDR1 is SGHAT and CDR2 is FQNNGV. Trimming pared 4 bases from V and 3 bases from J, leaving 22 bases between. This CDR3 has 19 amino acids. The CDR3 region is CASSSPRTVGAFGANVLTF. The DNA of the CDR3 is TGTGCCAGCAGCTCCCCCCGGACAGTGGGCGCTTTTGGGGCCAACGTCCTGACTTTC.

V usage is TRBV5-6 and J usage is TRBJ1-2, with unresolved D. Trimming cost V 5 bases and J 8 bases, with 22 bases left between them. This CDR3 has 15 residues. Germline CDR1 and CDR2: SGHDT and YYEEEE. The CDR3 spells CASRPEPRGPGGYTF. CDR3 bases: TGTGCCAGCAGACCCGAGCCGCGGGGTCCGGGAGGCTACACCTTC.